This T cell receptor (beta chain) was observed in a study of T cells in Graves' hyperthyroidism and ophthalmopathy. Researchers amplified the TCR beta CDR3 regions from RNA transcripts. Using the HTBI primer set, a first-round RT-PCR was run on the TCR CDR3. TCRdb ran MiXCR on the multiplex PCR reads and lists one entry per CDR3 protein. The data hold over 500,000 distinct CDR3 sequences, with around 15% observed a single time. Uncontrolled infection, other autoimmune disease, pregnancy and lactation each barred patients from inclusion. In its sample, this clonotype was seen many times. The ends were cut back, 6 bases at V and 5 bases at J, with 10 bases in the middle. Germline V gene sequence: CDR1 SNHLY, CDR2 FYNNEI. The CDR3 is 12 amino acids.

The V call is TRBV2, the J call TRBJ2-5; TRBD1 might be the D (5 bases). This receptor was obtained from a woman between 40 and 55 years old with Graves' hyperthyroidism. Sequencing used blood. The CDR3 spells CASRAGPETQYF. The CDR3 nucleotides read TGTGCCAGCAGGGCAGGGCCGGAGACCCAGTACTTC.